Listed here are 4 T cell receptor beta chains from one sample, sequenced in a study of cytomegalovirus exposure and HLA in healthy donors. With 60 Vbeta and 13 Jbeta primers, the PCR was carried out. Assay: immunoSEQ multiplex PCR; the TCRdb copy retains only in-frame clones and omits some. The table has 150,000 to 200,000 clones, approximately 82% seen once. Material: PBMCs. The receptor source for this set is a man aged 40-55 years in good health and CMV-seropositive.

CDR3: CASSYSPGSQPQHF. The CDR3 region has the DNA TGTGCCAGCAGTTACTCGCCTGGTAGTCAGCCCCAGCATTTT. This chain connects TRBV6-5 to TRBJ1-5; no clear D. CDR1 is MNHEY, CDR2 SVGAGI, per germline. The CDR3 consists of 14 residues. V shed 0 bases and J shed 6 bases, with 9 bases lying between them.

The gene calls are TRBV10-1 and TRBJ2-1; the match to TRBD2 covers 7 bases. The CDR3 contains 14 residues. The junction had 13 bases not matched to a gene; V was cut back by 2 bases and J by 15 bases. Germline loops: CDR1 WNHNN, CDR2 SYGVQD (reference sequence). As DNA, the CDR3 is TGCGCCAGCAGTGAGAATTGGGGGGAGGGCCGGCGGTTCTTC. Encoded protein: CASSENWGEGRRFF.

This clone appeared once. This chain connects TRBV30 to TRBJ1-2, with 7 positions matching TRBD1. CDR3 size: 14 residues. Germline CDR1 is GTSNPN and CDR2 is SVGIG (reference sequence). With 3 bases clipped from V and 7 bases from J, the junction kept 11 bases outside the gene matches. The CDR3 bases are TGTGCCTGGAGAGAACCGGGACAGAGCTCTGGCTACACCTTC. Amino acids: CAWREPGQSSGYTF.

This clone is classed as medium-sized (0.01 to 0.1%). The rearrangement links TRBV27 to TRBJ2-7, with D possibly being TRBD2 (7 bases). CDR1 and CDR2 (germline): MNHEY, SMNVEV (reference sequence). V dropped 6 bases and J dropped 6 bases, with 21 bases sitting between them. This CDR3 spans 15 amino acids. The CDR3 DNA is TGTGCCAGCAGGCTGGGGGGGGCGGCCTCTACCGAGCAGTACTTC. It translates to CASRLGGAASTEQYF.